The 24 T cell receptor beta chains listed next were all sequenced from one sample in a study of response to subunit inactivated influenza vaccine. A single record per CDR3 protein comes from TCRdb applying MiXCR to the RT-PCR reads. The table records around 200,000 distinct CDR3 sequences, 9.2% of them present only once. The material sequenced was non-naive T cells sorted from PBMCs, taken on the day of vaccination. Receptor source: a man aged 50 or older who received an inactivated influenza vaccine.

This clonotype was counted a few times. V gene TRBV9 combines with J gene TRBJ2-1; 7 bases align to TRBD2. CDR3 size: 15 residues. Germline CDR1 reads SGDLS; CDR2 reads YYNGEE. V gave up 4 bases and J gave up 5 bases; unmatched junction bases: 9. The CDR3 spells CASSLGRTSDNEQFF. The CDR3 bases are TGTGCCAGCAGCCTAGGGCGGACTAGTGACAATGAGCAGTTCTTC.

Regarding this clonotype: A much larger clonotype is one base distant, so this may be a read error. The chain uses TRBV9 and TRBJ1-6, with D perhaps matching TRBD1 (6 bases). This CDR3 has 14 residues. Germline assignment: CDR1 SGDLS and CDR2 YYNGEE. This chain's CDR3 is CASSVAGDNTPLHF. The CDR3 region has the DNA TGTGCCAGCAGCGTCGCAGGGGATAATACACCCCTCCACTTT.

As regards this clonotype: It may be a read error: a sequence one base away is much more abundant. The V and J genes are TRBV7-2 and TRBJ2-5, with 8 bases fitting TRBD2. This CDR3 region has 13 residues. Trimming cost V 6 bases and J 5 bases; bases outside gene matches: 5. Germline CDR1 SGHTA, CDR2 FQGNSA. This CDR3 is CASRMGLVETQYF. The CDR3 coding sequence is TGTGCCAGCAGAATGGGACTAGTGGAGACCCAGTACTTC.

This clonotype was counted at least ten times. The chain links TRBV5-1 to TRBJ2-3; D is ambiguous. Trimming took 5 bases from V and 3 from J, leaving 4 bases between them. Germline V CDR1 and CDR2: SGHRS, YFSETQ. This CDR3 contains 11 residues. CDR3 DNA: TGCGCCAGCAGGGGGACAGATACGCAGTATTTT. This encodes CASRGTDTQYF.

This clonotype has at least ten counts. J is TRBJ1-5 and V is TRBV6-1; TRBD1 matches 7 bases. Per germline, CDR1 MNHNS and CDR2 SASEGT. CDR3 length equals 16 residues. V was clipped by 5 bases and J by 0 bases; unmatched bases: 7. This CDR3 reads CASSPRTGNSNQPQHF. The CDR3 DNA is TGTGCCAGCAGTCCAAGGACAGGAAATAGCAATCAGCCCCAGCATTTT.

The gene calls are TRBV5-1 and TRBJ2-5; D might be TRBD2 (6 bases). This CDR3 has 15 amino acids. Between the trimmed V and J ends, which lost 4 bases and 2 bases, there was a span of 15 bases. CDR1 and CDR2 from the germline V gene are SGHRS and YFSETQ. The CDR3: CASSPRTTEQETQYF. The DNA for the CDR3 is TGCGCCAGCAGCCCCCGGACTACTGAACAAGAGACCCAGTACTTC.

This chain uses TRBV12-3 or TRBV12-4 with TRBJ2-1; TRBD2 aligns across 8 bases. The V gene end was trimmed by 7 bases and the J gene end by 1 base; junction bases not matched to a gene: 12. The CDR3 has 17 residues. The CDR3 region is CASTLRSGSWSYNEQFF. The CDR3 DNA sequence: TGTGCCAGCACCCTTCGGAGCGGGAGTTGGTCCTACAATGAGCAGTTCTTC.

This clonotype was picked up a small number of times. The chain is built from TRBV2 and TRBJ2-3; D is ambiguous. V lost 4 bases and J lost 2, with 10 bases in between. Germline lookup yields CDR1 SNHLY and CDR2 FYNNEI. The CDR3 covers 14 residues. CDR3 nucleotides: TGTGCCAGCAGTGCAGACACCTACACAGATACGCAGTATTTT. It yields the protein CASSADTYTDTQYF.

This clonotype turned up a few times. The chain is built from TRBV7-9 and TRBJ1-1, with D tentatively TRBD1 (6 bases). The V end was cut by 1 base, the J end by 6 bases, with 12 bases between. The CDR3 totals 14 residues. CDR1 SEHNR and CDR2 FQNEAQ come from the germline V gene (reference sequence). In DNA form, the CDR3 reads TGTGCCAGCAGCTTAGGAGGACAGACAGCTGAAGCTTTCTTT. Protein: CASSLGGQTAEAFF.

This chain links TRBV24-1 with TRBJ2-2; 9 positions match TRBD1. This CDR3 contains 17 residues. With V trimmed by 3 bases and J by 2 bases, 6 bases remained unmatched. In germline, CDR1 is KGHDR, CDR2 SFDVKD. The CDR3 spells CATSDPGQGANTGELFF. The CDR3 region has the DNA TGTGCCACCAGTGATCCGGGACAGGGTGCAAACACCGGGGAGCTGTTTTTT.

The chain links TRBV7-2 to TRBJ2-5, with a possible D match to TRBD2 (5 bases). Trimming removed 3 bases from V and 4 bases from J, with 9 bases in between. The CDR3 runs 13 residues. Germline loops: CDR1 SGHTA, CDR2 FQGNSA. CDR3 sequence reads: CASSFGLTETQYF. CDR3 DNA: TGTGCCAGCAGCTTCGGACTCACAGAGACCCAGTACTTC.

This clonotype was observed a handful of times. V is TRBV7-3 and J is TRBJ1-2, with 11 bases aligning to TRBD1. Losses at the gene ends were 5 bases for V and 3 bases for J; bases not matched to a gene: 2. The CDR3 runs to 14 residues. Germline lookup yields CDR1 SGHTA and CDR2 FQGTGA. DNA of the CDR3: TGTGCCAGCAGCCGGACAGGGGGCGACTATGGCTACACCTTC. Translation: CASSRTGGDYGYTF.

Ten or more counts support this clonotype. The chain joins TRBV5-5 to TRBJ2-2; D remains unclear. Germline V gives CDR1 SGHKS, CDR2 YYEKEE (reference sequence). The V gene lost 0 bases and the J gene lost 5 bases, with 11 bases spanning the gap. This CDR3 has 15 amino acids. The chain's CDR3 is CASSLDTIRTGELFF. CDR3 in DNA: TGTGCCAGCAGCTTGGATACAATAAGAACCGGGGAGCTGTTTTTT.

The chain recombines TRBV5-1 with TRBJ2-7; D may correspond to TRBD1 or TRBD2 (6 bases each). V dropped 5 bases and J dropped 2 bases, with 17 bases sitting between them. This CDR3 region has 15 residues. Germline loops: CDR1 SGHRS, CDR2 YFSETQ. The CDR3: CASSLNGGSTYEQYF. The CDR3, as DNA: TGCGCCAGCAGTCTAAACGGGGGCAGCACCTACGAGCAGTACTTC.

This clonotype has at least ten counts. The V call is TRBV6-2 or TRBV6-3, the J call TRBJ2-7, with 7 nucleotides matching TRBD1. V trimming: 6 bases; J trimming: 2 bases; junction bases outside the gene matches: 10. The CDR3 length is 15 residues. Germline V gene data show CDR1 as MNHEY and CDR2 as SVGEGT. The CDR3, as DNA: TGTGCCAGCAGATCCGGGACAGTTTTTACCTACGAGCAGTACTTC. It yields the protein CASRSGTVFTYEQYF.

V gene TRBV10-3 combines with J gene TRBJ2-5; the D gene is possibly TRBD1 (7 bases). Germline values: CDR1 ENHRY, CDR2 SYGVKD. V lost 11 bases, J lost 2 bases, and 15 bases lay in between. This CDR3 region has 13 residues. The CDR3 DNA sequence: TGTGCCTCAGGGGGAAGCGGGCAAGAGACCCAGTACTTC. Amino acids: CASGGSGQETQYF.

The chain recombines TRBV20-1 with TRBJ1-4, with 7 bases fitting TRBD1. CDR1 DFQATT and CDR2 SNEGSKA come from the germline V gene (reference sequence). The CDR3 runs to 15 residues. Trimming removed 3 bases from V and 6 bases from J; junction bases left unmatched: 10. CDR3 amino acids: CSASPPGQPDEKLFF. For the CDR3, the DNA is TGCAGTGCTAGCCCCCCGGGACAGCCCGATGAAAAACTGTTTTTT.

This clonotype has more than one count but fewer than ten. CDR3 sequence reads: CASSYSLPGRNNEQFF. The CDR3 bases are TGTGCCAGCAGTTACTCGTTACCGGGGCGAAACAATGAGCAGTTCTTC. The chain combines TRBV6-5 with TRBJ2-1, with D perhaps matching TRBD1 or TRBD2 (5 bases each). V was clipped by 0 bases and J by 5 bases, with 14 bases between them. Per the germline V gene, CDR1 is MNHEY and CDR2 is SVGAGI. This CDR3 spans 16 amino acids.

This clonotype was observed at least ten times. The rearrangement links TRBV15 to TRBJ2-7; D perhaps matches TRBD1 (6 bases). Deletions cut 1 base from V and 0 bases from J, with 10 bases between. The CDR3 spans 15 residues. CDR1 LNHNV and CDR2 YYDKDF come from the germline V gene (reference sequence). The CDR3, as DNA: TGTGCCACCAGCAGAGCTCGGGACACCTCCTACGAGCAGTACTTC. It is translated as CATSRARDTSYEQYF.

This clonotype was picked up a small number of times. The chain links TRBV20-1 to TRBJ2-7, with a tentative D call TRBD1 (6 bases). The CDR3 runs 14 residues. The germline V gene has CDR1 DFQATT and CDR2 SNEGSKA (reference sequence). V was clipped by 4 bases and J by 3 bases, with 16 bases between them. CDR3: CSANLGQTFYEQYF. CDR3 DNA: TGCAGTGCTAATCTCGGACAGACTTTCTACGAGCAGTACTTC.

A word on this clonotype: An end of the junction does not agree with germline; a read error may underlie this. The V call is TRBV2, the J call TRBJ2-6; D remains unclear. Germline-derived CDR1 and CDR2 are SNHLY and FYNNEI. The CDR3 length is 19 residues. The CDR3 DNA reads TGTACCAGCTGTTTATTACATCTATGGTCTGGGGCTGGGGCCAACGTCCTGACTTTC. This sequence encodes CTSCLLHLWSGAGANVLTF.

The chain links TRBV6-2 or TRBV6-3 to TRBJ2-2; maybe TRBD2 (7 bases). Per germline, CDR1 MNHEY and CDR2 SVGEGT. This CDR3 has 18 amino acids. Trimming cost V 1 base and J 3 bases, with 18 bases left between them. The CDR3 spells CASSYWVPGGHYTGELFF. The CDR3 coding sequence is TGTGCCAGCAGTTACTGGGTCCCGGGGGGCCACTACACCGGGGAGCTGTTTTTT.

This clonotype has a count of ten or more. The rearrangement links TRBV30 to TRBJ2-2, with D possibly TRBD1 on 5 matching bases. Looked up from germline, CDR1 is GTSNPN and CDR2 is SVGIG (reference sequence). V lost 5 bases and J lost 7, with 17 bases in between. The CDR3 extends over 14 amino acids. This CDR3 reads CAWGRIQGVGELFF. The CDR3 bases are TGTGCCTGGGGACGTATCCAAGGGGTCGGGGAGCTGTTTTTT.

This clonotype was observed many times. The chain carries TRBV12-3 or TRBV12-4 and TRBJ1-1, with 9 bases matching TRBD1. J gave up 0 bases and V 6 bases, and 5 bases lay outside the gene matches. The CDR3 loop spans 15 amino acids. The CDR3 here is CASSRDRAVNTEAFF. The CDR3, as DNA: TGTGCCAGCAGCCGGGACAGGGCTGTGAACACTGAAGCTTTCTTT.